The T cell receptor beta chain described here comes from a study of a mutant IDH1 vaccine in newly diagnosed glioma. Study at large: Visits V12 and V13 fell at weeks 35 and 47, respectively.

As to time point: week 35, safety follow-up. Topical imiquimod was applied with each vaccine dose, which held 300 ug of mutant IDH1 20-mer peptide. New WHO grade 3 or 4 astrocytomas that were IDH1-mutant and ATRX-lost had been found in donors. This clone occurred a few times. Its antigen is unidentified. The table came from immunoSEQ multiplex PCR; TCRdb's copy has only in-frame clones and leaves some out. The sample contains tens of thousands of clones, 84% of which appear only once. Germline V gene sequence: CDR1 SGHAT, CDR2 FQNNGV. The V and J ends lost 5 bases and 9 bases respectively, with 14 bases between them. The CDR3 consists of 14 residues.

The chain is built from TRBV11-2 and TRBJ1-6, with D possibly being TRBD1 (5 bases). Source: PBMCs, taken from a glioma patient whose treatment included an IDH1 peptide vaccine. The clonotype comes from a man aged 25-40 years with glioma. In DNA, the CDR3 is TGTGCCAGCAGCAATTTGGGACGGGGTTCACCCCTCCACTTT. This translates into CASSNLGRGSPLHF. The variable domain in full, with the rest retrieved from reference TRBV11-2 and TRBJ1-6, is EAGVAQSPRYKIIEKRQSVAFWCNPISGHATLYWYQQILGQGPKLLIQFQNNGVVDDSQLPKDRFSAERLKGVDSTLKIQPAKLEDSAVYLCASSNLGRGSPLHFGNGTRLTVT.